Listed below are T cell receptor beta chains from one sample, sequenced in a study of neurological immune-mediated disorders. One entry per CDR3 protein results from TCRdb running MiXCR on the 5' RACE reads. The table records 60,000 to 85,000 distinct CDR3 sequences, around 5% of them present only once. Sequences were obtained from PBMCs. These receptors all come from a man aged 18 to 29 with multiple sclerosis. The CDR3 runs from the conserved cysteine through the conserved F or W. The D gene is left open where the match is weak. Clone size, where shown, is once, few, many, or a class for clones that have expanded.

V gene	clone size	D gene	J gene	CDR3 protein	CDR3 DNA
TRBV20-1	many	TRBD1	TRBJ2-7	CSARPSGTGFFSEQYF	TGCAGTGCTAGACCCTCCGGGACAGGGTTTTTTAGCGAGCAGTACTTC
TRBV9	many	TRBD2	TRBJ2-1	CASSPRGTSPIHGQFF	TGTGCCAGCAGCCCGAGGGGGACTAGCCCCATACACGGGCAGTTCTTC
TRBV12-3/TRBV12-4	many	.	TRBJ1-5	CASSFGTQPQNF	TGTGCCAGCAGTTTCGGGACTCAGCCCCAGAATTTT
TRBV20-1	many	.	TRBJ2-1	CSARDWEGGGNEQFF	TGCAGTGCTAGAGATTGGGAGGGAGGGGGCAATGAGCAGTTCTTC
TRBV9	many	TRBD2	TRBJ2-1	CASSVGLAGSYNEQFF	TGTGCCAGCAGCGTAGGGCTAGCGGGATCCTACAATGAGCAGTTCTTC
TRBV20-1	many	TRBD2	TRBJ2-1	CSARGGSSYNEQFF	TGCAGTGCTAGAGGCGGGAGCTCCTACAATGAGCAGTTCTTC
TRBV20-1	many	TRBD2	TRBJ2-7	CSAPTTSGSWNEQYF	TGCAGTGCTCCCACTACTAGCGGGAGTTGGAACGAGCAGTACTTC
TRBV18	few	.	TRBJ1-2	CASSRSADTSNYGYTF	TGTGCCAGCTCGCGCTCGGCCGACACCTCTAACTATGGCTACACCTTC
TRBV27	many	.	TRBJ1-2	CASSRTRANYGYTF	TGTGCCAGCAGTAGGACTCGCGCCAACTATGGCTACACCTTC
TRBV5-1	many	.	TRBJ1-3	CASSLENRVGNTIYF	TGCGCCAGCAGCTTGGAAAACAGGGTGGGAAACACCATATATTTT
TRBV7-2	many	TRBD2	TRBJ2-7	CASRSLRDSRGGEQYF	TGTGCCAGCAGATCCCTCCGGGACTCCCGCGGGGGCGAGCAGTACTTC
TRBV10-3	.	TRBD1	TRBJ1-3	CAISDLRDRGRSGKTIYF	TGTGCCATCAGTGATCTTCGGGACAGGGGTCGATCTGGAAAAACCATATATTTT
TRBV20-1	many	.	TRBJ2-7	CSARDREGPEQYF	TGCAGTGCCCGTGACAGGGAGGGGCCCGAGCAGTACTTC
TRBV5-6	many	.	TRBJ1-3	CASSLGSLRKLSGNTIYF	TGTGCCAGCAGCTTGGGGTCTCTCCGGAAACTCTCTGGAAACACCATATATTTT
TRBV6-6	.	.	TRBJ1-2	CVSTGGENYGYTF	TGTGTCAGCACTGGAGGGGAAAACTATGGCTACACCTTC
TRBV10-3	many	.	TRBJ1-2	CAISDLSGGGYTF	TGTGCCATCAGTGACCTTTCTGGGGGAGGCTACACCTTC
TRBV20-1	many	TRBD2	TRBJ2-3	CSAIVGLRGGPTDTQYF	TGCAGTGCTATTGTGGGATTGCGGGGGGGTCCCACAGATACGCAGTATTTT
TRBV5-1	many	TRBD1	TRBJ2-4	CASSLTGGAKNIQYF	TGCGCCAGCAGCTTGACAGGGGGTGCCAAAAACATTCAGTACTTC
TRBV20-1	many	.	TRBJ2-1	CSAGWGGLGYNEQFF	TGCAGTGCAGGGTGGGGGGGGCTTGGATACAATGAGCAGTTCTTC
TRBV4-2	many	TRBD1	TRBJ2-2	CASSQTRGMDTGELFF	TGTGCCAGCAGCCAAACCAGGGGGATGGACACCGGGGAGCTGTTTTTT
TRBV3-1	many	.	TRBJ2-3	CASSLGLLNGDTQYF	TGTGCCAGCAGCCTCGGACTCCTAAACGGGGATACGCAGTATTTT
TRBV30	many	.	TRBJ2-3	CAWSPLGFTDTQYF	TGTGCCTGGAGTCCTTTGGGGTTCACAGATACGCAGTATTTT
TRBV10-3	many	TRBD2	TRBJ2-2	CAISGREGLNTGELFF	TGTGCCATCAGTGGGCGGGAGGGCCTAAACACCGGTGAGCTGTTTTTT
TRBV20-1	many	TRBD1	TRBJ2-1	CSGAGQVSGWGFNEQFF	TGCAGTGGGGCGGGACAGGTATCTGGTTGGGGGTTCAATGAGCAGTTCTTC
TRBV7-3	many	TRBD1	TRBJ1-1	CASSVDRGNTEAFF	TGTGCCAGCAGCGTCGACAGGGGGAACACTGAAGCTTTCTTT
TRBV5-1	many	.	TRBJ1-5	CASSLGLWGSNQPQHF	TGCGCCAGCAGCTTGGGTCTCTGGGGTAGCAATCAGCCCCAGCATTTT
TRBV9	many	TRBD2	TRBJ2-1	CASSVAGGTNEQFF	TGTGCCAGCAGCGTAGCGGGAGGTACTAATGAGCAGTTCTTC